These 21 T cell receptor beta chains were sequenced from one sample in a study of T cells in Graves' hyperthyroidism and ophthalmopathy. RNA transcripts provided the source from which TCR beta CDR3 regions were amplified. The primer set for the first-round RT-PCR of the TCR CDR3 was HTBI. MiXCR was run by TCRdb on the multiplex PCR reads, yielding one entry per CDR3 protein. The table lists 540,000 or so distinct CDR3 sequences, around 42% of them singletons. Sequencing was performed on peripheral blood or thyroid tissue (not recorded which). The receptors stem from an adult woman with Graves' disease, either hyperthyroidism or ophthalmopathy (not recorded which).

There are many counts of this clonotype. V is TRBV7-3 and J is TRBJ2-7; 14 bases align to TRBD2. CDR1 and CDR2 from the germline V gene are SGHTA and FQGTGA. J lost 6 bases, V lost 0 bases, and 1 base had no gene match. The CDR3 runs 15 residues. The chain's CDR3 is CASSLTGLAGAEQYF. The DNA for the CDR3 is TGTGCCAGCAGCTTAACGGGACTAGCGGGAGCCGAGCAGTACTTC.

Remarks on this clonotype: The CDR3 ends on some other residue instead of the conserved phenylalanine or tryptophan, so this is likely a read error. The DNA is left out, because the CDR3 cannot be placed on it with certainty; the CDR3 is given as TCRdb lists it. This sequence joins TRBV7-8 and TRBJ2-6. Germline values: CDR1 SGHVS, CDR2 FQNEAQ. The CDR3 is 8 amino acids long, termini counted. The CDR3 sequence is CASHRPNT.

Ten or more counts support this clonotype. The chain joins TRBV6-5 to TRBJ2-5; possibly TRBD2 for D (6 bases). The CDR3 length is 15 residues. Trimming shortened V by 6 bases and J by 2 bases, and 16 bases separated the two germline ends. Germline CDR1 is MNHEY and CDR2 is SVGAGI. The CDR3 reads CASSPGVKRQETQYF. For the CDR3, the DNA is TGTGCCAGCAGCCCGGGAGTAAAACGACAAGAGACCCAGTACTTC.

At least ten counts were recorded for this clonotype. Here the CDR3 reads CASSKDKFYEQYF. CDR3 in DNA: TGTGCCAGCAGCAAAGACAAATTCTACGAGCAGTACTTC. The chain has TRBV7-9 and TRBJ2-7; D unresolved. CDR1 and CDR2 from the germline V gene are SEHNR and FQNEAQ (reference sequence). Trimming left V 5 bases short and J 3 bases short, with 11 bases between. The CDR3 totals 13 residues. The full variable domain, completed using reference TRBV7-9 and TRBJ2-7, is DTGVSQNPRHKITKRGQNVTFRCDPISEHNRLYWYRQTLGQGPEFLTYFQNEAQLEKSRLLSDRFSAERPKGSFSTLEIQRTEQGDSAMYLCASSKDKFYEQYFGPGTRLTVT.

This clonotype was picked up many times. The chain links TRBV18 to TRBJ1-2; D call uncertain. Looked up from germline, CDR1 is KGHSH and CDR2 is LQKENI. V was shortened by 0 bases and J by 2 bases, with 10 bases between the two germline ends. The CDR3 covers 15 residues. CDR3 amino acids: CASSPPSRTNYGYTF. In DNA form, the CDR3 reads TGTGCCAGCTCACCACCTTCCAGGACCAACTATGGCTACACCTTC.

The V gene is TRBV7-2, the J gene TRBJ1-5; 12 positions agree with TRBD1. The CDR3 is 18 amino acids. After removal of 3 bases from V and 7 bases from J, the junction contained 13 bases not matched to a gene. Germline values: CDR1 SGHTA, CDR2 FQGNSA. The CDR3 region is CASSFPSVGTGGGQPQHF. CDR3 sequence (DNA): TGTGCCAGCAGCTTTCCCTCCGTGGGGACAGGGGGCGGCCAGCCCCAGCATTTT.

This clonotype was observed a handful of times. The CDR3 nucleotides read TGCAGCGTTGAAGCCTACCCATTTTGGGACACTGAAGCTTTCTTT. This codes for CSVEAYPFWDTEAFF. V gene TRBV29-1 combines with J gene TRBJ1-1; D is unresolved. Looked up from germline, CDR1 is SQVTM and CDR2 is ANQGSEA. The CDR3 consists of 15 residues. The V end was cut by 1 base, the J end by 3 bases, with 15 bases between.

This clonotype was observed many times. CDR3 protein: CASSVQGGLEQYF. The CDR3 DNA is TGTGCCAGCAGCGTGCAGGGTGGCTTGGAGCAGTACTTC. V gene TRBV9 combines with J gene TRBJ2-7; the D gene is possibly TRBD1 (5 bases). The CDR3 totals 13 residues. The V end was cut by 2 bases, the J end by 7 bases, with 13 bases between. From germline, CDR1 is SGDLS and CDR2 YYNGEE.

CDR3 coding DNA: TGTGCCATCAGCGACAAGGGCGGGGAGACCCAGTACTTC. As protein: CAISDKGGETQYF. The chain uses TRBV10-3 and TRBJ2-5, with D possibly TRBD2 on 5 matching bases. Germline-derived CDR1 and CDR2 are ENHRY and SYGVKD. V was shortened by 6 bases and J by 5 bases, with 13 bases between the two germline ends. This CDR3 has 13 amino acids.

This clonotype has a handful of counts. V usage is TRBV5-1 and J usage is TRBJ1-1; D is possibly TRBD1 (5 bases). This CDR3 region has 15 residues. The V end was cut by 4 bases, the J end by 5 bases, with 18 bases between. The germline V gene has CDR1 SGHRS and CDR2 YFSETQ. The CDR3 nucleotides read TGCGCCAGCAGCGCCGGGACGGCCTTTGGTACTGAAGCTTTCTTT. It yields the protein CASSAGTAFGTEAFF.

The chain is built from TRBV19 and TRBJ2-7, with TRBD2 matching over 9 bases. The V gene's germline CDR1 is LNHDA and CDR2 SQIVND (reference sequence). The junction had 7 bases not matched to a gene; V was cut back by 10 bases and J by 0 bases. This CDR3 has 14 amino acids. The CDR3 sequence: CATQSGGNSYEQYF. For the CDR3, the DNA is TGTGCCACCCAGAGCGGGGGGAACTCCTACGAGCAGTACTTC.

Notes on this clonotype: An end of the junction differs from the germline gene, which may be a read error. The chain links TRBV7-2 to TRBJ2-7, with D hard to call. The CDR3 sequence is 15 residues long. The germline CDR1 and CDR2 sequences are SGHTA and FQGNSA. The CDR3: CASSLALGQAYEQYF. DNA of the CDR3: TGCGCCAGCAGCTTGGCCTTAGGGCAGGCCTACGAGCAGTACTTC.

This chain uses TRBV25-1 with TRBJ2-5; no clear D. Germline V gene sequence: CDR1 MGHDK, CDR2 SYGVNS. V was clipped by 4 bases and J by 5 bases, with 5 bases between them. CDR3 size: 11 residues. CDR3 bases: TGTGCCAGCAGTGTTAGTGAGACCCAGTACTTC. Translating it yields CASSVSETQYF.

A remark on this clonotype: A clone one base away is much larger, so this may be a read error. This chain links TRBV2 with TRBJ2-7, with D perhaps being TRBD1 or TRBD2 (5 bases each). V gave up 5 bases and J gave up 1 base, with 15 bases separating them. Germline CDR1 SNHLY, CDR2 FYNNEI. The CDR3 runs 15 residues. The DNA for the CDR3 is TGTGCCAGCAGTCGGGGCAGGGAAGGATCCTACGAGCAGTACTTC. It yields the protein CASSRGREGSYEQYF. The complete variable domain, with remaining parts taken from reference TRBV2 and TRBJ2-7, reads EPEVTQTPSHQVTQMGQEVILRCVPISNHLYFYWYRQILGQKVEFLVSFYNNEISEKSEIFDDQFSVERPDGSNFTLKIRSTKLEDSAMYFCASSRGREGSYEQYFGPGTRLTVT.

This clonotype appeared once. The chain uses TRBV5-1 and TRBJ2-3, with unresolved D. V shed 0 bases and J shed 4 bases, with 12 bases lying between them. The CDR3 sequence is 15 residues long. Germline values: CDR1 SGHRS, CDR2 YFSETQ. In nucleotides, the CDR3 is TGCGCCAGCAGCTTGGAGGACCCCCGGGCAGATACGCAGTATTTT. Translating gives CASSLEDPRADTQYF.

This clonotype was observed at least ten times. The chain employs TRBV12-3 or TRBV12-4 and TRBJ2-2; 7 nucleotides match TRBD2. The CDR3 spans 14 residues. V lost 6 bases and J lost 3; bases outside the gene matches: 4. The CDR3 region is CASRGGQYTGELFF. For the CDR3, the DNA is TGTGCCAGCAGGGGAGGGCAGTACACCGGGGAGCTGTTTTTT.

This clonotype occurred many times. The gene calls are TRBV25-1 and TRBJ1-2, with 7 positions matching TRBD1. CDR1 and CDR2 (germline): MGHDK, SYGVNS. The CDR3 extends over 16 amino acids. The V and J ends lost 6 bases and 8 bases, in that order; junction bases with no gene match: 18. CDR3 region: CASSAARDSLGGGYTF. The CDR3 region has the DNA TGTGCCAGCAGCGCTGCCCGGGACAGTCTGGGTGGAGGCTACACCTTC.

This clonotype showed up many times. V is TRBV12-3 or TRBV12-4 and J is TRBJ1-6; 10 bases are a match to TRBD1. The V and J ends lost 4 bases and 9 bases, in that order; junction bases with no gene match: 6. This CDR3 is 15 amino acids long. The CDR3 loop is CASSSGDRGSSPLHF. CDR3 coding DNA: TGTGCCAGCAGTTCAGGGGACAGGGGCAGTTCACCCCTCCACTTT.

This clonotype was counted many times. The chain combines TRBV7-9 with TRBJ2-7; 10 bases align to TRBD1. The CDR3 is 14 residues long. The J segment lost 5 bases and the V segment lost 3 bases, leaving 4 bases of the junction unmatched. Germline V gene sequence: CDR1 SEHNR, CDR2 FQNEAQ (reference sequence). CDR3 in DNA: TGTGCCAGCAGCTTGGACAGGGGGGACGACGAGCAGTACTTC. Amino acids: CASSLDRGDDEQYF.

A note on this clonotype: Just one base apart from a much larger clone, this may be a read error. The chain uses TRBV4-1 and TRBJ2-2; the D gene is possibly TRBD2 (5 bases). The germline V and J ends were trimmed by 1 base and 5 bases, with 14 bases remaining between them. Germline V gene data show CDR1 as MGHRA and CDR2 as YSYEKL. The CDR3 sequence is 16 residues long. The CDR3: CASSQATLARTGELFF. Written as DNA, the CDR3 is TGCGCCAGCAGCCAAGCCACGTTAGCGAGGACCGGGGAGCTGTTTTTT.

As for this clonotype: At one end the junction does not follow the germline gene, possibly because of a read error. The gene calls are TRBV5-1 and TRBJ1-6; D uncertain. CDR3 size: 17 residues. Germline V gene data show CDR1 as SGHRS and CDR2 as YFSETQ. This chain's CDR3 is CASSLGGPPRRNSPLHF. In DNA form, the CDR3 reads TGTGCCAGCAGCTTGGGAGGCCCCCCGCGAAGGAATTCACCCCTCCACTTT.